What follows are 31 T cell receptor beta chains derived from one specimen sequenced in a study of blood T cells in healthy people across ages (dated by TCRdb to the mid-2010s). Library preparation employed 5' RACE. Sequencing was carried out with an Illumina HiSeq 2500. A second PCR of about 7 to 12 cycles was performed with a sample-barcoded 5' primer and a J-beta primer mix. The raw public reads went through TCRdb reprocessing: fastp at Q25, MiXCR clone calling, in-frame beta chains kept. Duplicate CDR3 protein sequences are folded into a single record with the most common DNA and genes. Present in this sample are 980,000 or so distinct CDR3 sequences, around 48% of which were seen just once. The top ten constitute 13% of the sample. Sequencing input: blood. The receptor source for this set is a man younger than 40 in good health.

This clonotype was counted a few times. This chain connects TRBV7-9 to TRBJ1-4, with D possibly being TRBD1 (5 bases). The CDR3 totals 17 residues. Trimming cost V 5 bases and J 0 bases, with 16 bases left between them. In germline, CDR1 is SEHNR, CDR2 FQNEAQ (reference sequence). The CDR3 bases are TGTGCCAGCAGCCCCTTTGGCGGGGGGACAACTAATGAAAAACTGTTTTTT. Translated: CASSPFGGGTTNEKLFF.

The CDR3 here is CASSYRDRASYEQYF. CDR3 sequence (DNA): TGTGCCAGCAGTTACCGGGACAGAGCGTCCTACGAGCAGTACTTC. The chain employs TRBV7-2 and TRBJ2-4, with 7 bases fitting TRBD1. The closer fit of TRBJ2-7 to the DNA end suggests the J call may be wrong. The germline V gene has CDR1 SGHTA and CDR2 FQGNSA. The CDR3 runs to 15 residues.

V gene TRBV20-1 combines with J gene TRBJ2-3, with 7 bases aligning to TRBD2. Germline V gene data show CDR1 as DFQATT and CDR2 as SNEGSKA (reference sequence). V was clipped by 5 bases and J by 2 bases; unmatched bases: 4. This CDR3 is 13 amino acids long. The CDR3 nucleotides read TGCAGTGCTGGGGACTATTACACAGATACGCAGTATTTT. Protein: CSAGDYYTDTQYF.

This clonotype turned up a few times. The chain carries TRBV5-1 and TRBJ1-1; no clear D gene. This CDR3 has 16 residues. V was shortened by 4 bases and J by 1 base, with 17 bases between the two germline ends. Germline V gene lookup returns CDR1 SGHRS and CDR2 YFSETQ. CDR3 loop: CASSGFEVPSNTEAFF. DNA for the CDR3: TGCGCCAGCAGCGGCTTCGAGGTGCCCTCGAACACTGAAGCTTTCTTT. Variable domain in full (rest from reference TRBV5-1 and TRBJ1-1): KAGVTQTPRYLIKTRGQQVTLSCSPISGHRSVSWYQQTPGQGLQFLFEYFSETQRNKGNFPGRFSGRQFSNSRSEMNVSTLELGDSALYLCASSGFEVPSNTEAFFGQGTRLTVV.

In this sample, this clonotype turned up once. The chain combines TRBV20-1 with TRBJ2-5, with TRBD1 as a possible D gene (6 bases). Germline V CDR1 and CDR2: DFQATT, SNEGSKA (reference sequence). V was clipped by 0 bases and J by 7 bases, with 12 bases between them. The CDR3 is 13 amino acids. The CDR3 spells CSARERVGGTQYF. The CDR3 DNA is TGCAGTGCTAGAGAAAGGGTAGGGGGGACCCAGTACTTC.

This clonotype appeared a few times. The rearrangement uses TRBV5-1 and TRBJ2-7; D is perhaps TRBD2 (5 bases). The J call is in doubt because the DNA end fits TRBJ2-5 better. Germline loops: CDR1 SGHRS, CDR2 YFSETQ. The CDR3 length is 16 residues. In DNA form, the CDR3 reads TGCGCCAGCAGCTTGGCCGGAGGCCACCCCCAAGAGACCCAGTACTTC. This translates into CASSLAGGHPQETQYF.

This clonotype was detected ten times or more. The CDR3 loop is CASSLDDAGELFF. CDR3 sequence (DNA): TGCGCCAGCAGCTTGGATGATGCGGGGGAGCTGTTTTTT. This sequence joins TRBV5-1 and TRBJ2-2; D not resolved. Germline V gene data show CDR1 as SGHRS and CDR2 as YFSETQ. This CDR3 is 13 amino acids long. Deletions cut 0 bases from V and 8 bases from J, with 8 bases between.

This rearrangement joins TRBV20-1 to TRBJ1-5; possible D gene TRBD1, 6 bases. This CDR3 has 13 amino acids. The V gene's germline CDR1 is DFQATT and CDR2 SNEGSKA (reference sequence). Trimming cost V 6 bases and J 9 bases, with 18 bases left between them. The CDR3 is CSAKQGASLPQHF. The CDR3 DNA reads TGCAGTGCCAAACAGGGTGCTTCGCTGCCCCAGCATTTT.

The rearrangement uses TRBV12-3 or TRBV12-4 and TRBJ2-7; TRBD2 aligns across 10 bases. V was clipped by 7 bases and J by 2 bases; unmatched bases: 11. This CDR3 contains 16 residues. The CDR3 here is CASTPFGAGGPYEQYF. CDR3 sequence (DNA): TGTGCCAGCACCCCTTTTGGAGCGGGGGGGCCCTACGAGCAGTACTTC.

This clonotype has a handful of counts. This chain links TRBV6-6 with TRBJ2-5, with 8 bases that match TRBD1. This CDR3 comprises 17 residues. The junction had 12 bases not matched to a gene; V was cut back by 5 bases and J by 1 base. From germline, CDR1 is MNHNY and CDR2 SVGAGI (reference sequence). The CDR3 protein is CASSTTLRTGSQETQYF. In DNA form, the CDR3 reads TGTGCCAGCAGTACTACTCTTCGGACAGGGTCCCAAGAGACCCAGTACTTC.

Notes on this clonotype: At one boundary the junction diverges from the germline segment, which might be a read error. CDR3 coding DNA: TGCGCCAGCAGTTTTGAACAGGGTCTCGGGGGAAGCAATTCACCCCTCCACTTT. This sequence encodes CASSFEQGLGGSNSPLHF. This rearrangement joins TRBV12-3 or TRBV12-4 to TRBJ1-6, with D perhaps matching TRBD1 (6 bases). There are 18 residues in the CDR3.

This clonotype was picked up one time. The junction does not match germline at one end; this may be a read error. The CDR3 is CASSDSGVGEQYF. The CDR3 DNA reads as TGTGCCAGCAGTGACTCGGGGGTGGGCGAGCAGTACTTC. V usage is TRBV6-2 or TRBV6-3 and J usage is TRBJ2-7, with a possible D match to TRBD2 (6 bases). This CDR3 is built from 13 residues. Germline CDR1 reads MNHEY; CDR2 reads SVGEGT.

This clonotype has ten or more counts. CDR3 coding DNA: TGCAGCCAAAACGGGGGGGGCGGGACGAATTCACCCCTCCACTTT. Translation gives CSQNGGGGTNSPLHF. The chain couples TRBV20-1 to TRBJ1-6; perhaps TRBD1 as D (6 bases). This CDR3 has 15 amino acids. Germline V CDR1 and CDR2: DFQATT, SNEGSKA (reference sequence).

V is TRBV7-9 and J is TRBJ2-2; a weak D match, TRBD1 (6 bases). The V gene lost 6 bases and the J gene lost 2 bases, with 13 bases spanning the gap. The CDR3 has 15 amino acids. From germline, CDR1 is SEHNR and CDR2 FQNEAQ (reference sequence). The CDR3, as DNA: TGTGCCAGCAGTTCAGGACAGACTAACACCGGGGAGCTGTTTTTT. Translating it yields CASSSGQTNTGELFF. The entire variable domain, with the rest obtained from reference TRBV7-9 and TRBJ2-2, is as follows: DTGVSQNPRHKITKRGQNVTFRCDPISEHNRLYWYRQTLGQGPEFLTYFQNEAQLEKSRLLSDRFSAERPKGSFSTLEIQRTEQGDSAMYLCASSSGQTNTGELFFGEGSRLTVL.

The chain is built from TRBV10-3 and TRBJ2-3; the D gene is possibly TRBD1 (6 bases). CDR3 length: 15 amino acids. Between the trimmed V and J ends, which lost 7 bases and 0 bases, there was a span of 14 bases. The V gene's germline CDR1 is ENHRY and CDR2 SYGVKD. CDR3 DNA: TGTGCCATCAAAACTGGGACACTTAGCACAGATACGCAGTATTTT. This encodes CAIKTGTLSTDTQYF.

This clonotype was counted between two and nine times. The V call is TRBV6-6, the J call TRBJ2-7; D not resolved. This CDR3 is 16 amino acids long. Germline CDR1 reads MNHNY; CDR2 reads SVGAGI (reference sequence). The V end lost 0 bases, the J end lost 0 bases, and 12 bases lay between the germline ends. The CDR3 sequence: CASSYSPTESSYEQYF. The CDR3 DNA follows: TGTGCCAGCAGTTACTCCCCCACCGAGAGCTCCTACGAGCAGTACTTC.

This clonotype was seen a few times. The chain couples TRBV6-1 to TRBJ1-5; D is unclear. Trimming took 2 bases from V and 3 from J, leaving 17 bases between them. Germline lookup yields CDR1 MNHNS and CDR2 SASEGT. The CDR3 is 17 residues long. CDR3 residues: CASSERMQSVNNQPQHF. In DNA, the CDR3 is TGTGCCAGCAGTGAACGGATGCAGTCGGTGAACAATCAGCCCCAGCATTTT.

This chain links TRBV7-2 with TRBJ2-7; D possibly corresponds to TRBD2 (5 bases). The CDR3 loop spans 14 amino acids. Germline V gene data show CDR1 as SGHTA and CDR2 as FQGNSA. The germline V and J ends were trimmed by 0 bases and 1 base, with 7 bases remaining between them. Written as DNA, the CDR3 is TGTGCCAGCAGCTTAGCTCGGAGGTCCTACGAGCAGTACTTC. Translating gives CASSLARRSYEQYF. Filled out from reference TRBV7-2 and TRBJ2-7, the complete variable domain reads GAGVSQSPSNKVTEKGKDVELRCDPISGHTALYWYRQSLGQGLEFLIYFQGNSAPDKSGLPSDRFSAERTGGSVSTLTIQRTQQEDSAVYLCASSLARRSYEQYFGPGTRLTVT.

This clonotype was counted only a few times. The V and J genes are TRBV6-5 and TRBJ1-1; D unclear. V lost 0 bases and J lost 1, with 9 bases in between. Germline CDR1 and CDR2: MNHEY and SVGAGI. This CDR3 contains 15 residues. DNA of the CDR3: TGTGCCAGCAGTTACTCGGAGGAGGGGAACACTGAAGCTTTCTTT. This gives the protein CASSYSEEGNTEAFF.

In this sample, this clonotype turned up a few times. The V gene is TRBV15, the J gene TRBJ2-7; D is unclear. The V and J ends lost 0 bases and 0 bases respectively, with 9 bases between them. Looked up from germline, CDR1 is LNHNV and CDR2 is YYDKDF (reference sequence). This CDR3 is built from 15 residues. CDR3 protein: CATSREPVYSYEQYF. For the CDR3, the DNA is TGTGCCACCAGCAGAGAACCCGTTTACTCCTACGAGCAGTACTTC.

This clonotype has just one count. V is TRBV11-2 and J is TRBJ2-3; perhaps TRBD2 as D (6 bases). Germline CDR1 SGHAT, CDR2 FQNNGV. This CDR3 contains 13 residues. V was pared by 5 bases and J by 2 bases, with 8 bases between. CDR3 residues: CASSQRATDTQYF. Here the CDR3 DNA reads TGTGCCAGCAGCCAGCGGGCCACAGATACGCAGTATTTT.

The V and J genes are TRBV5-1 and TRBJ2-3; 10 bases map to TRBD2. The length of the CDR3 is 18 residues. The germline CDR1 and CDR2 sequences are SGHRS and YFSETQ. V shed 1 base, J shed 1 base, and the junction held 9 bases outside the gene matches. DNA of the CDR3: TGCGCCAGCAGCTTGCTGCTAAGCGGGGGGGCCGGCACAGATACGCAGTATTTT. Translation gives CASSLLLSGGAGTDTQYF.

This rearrangement joins TRBV4-2 to TRBJ2-3; perhaps TRBD1 as D (6 bases). With 4 bases removed from V and 6 bases from J, the gap between germline ends came to 20 bases. This CDR3 comprises 16 residues. Germline V lookup: CDR1 LGHNA, CDR2 YNFKEQ. The CDR3 DNA reads TGTGCCAGCAGCCCCGGGGAACAGGGCCCAGGGGATACGCAGTATTTT. This translates into CASSPGEQGPGDTQYF.

In this sample, this clonotype turned up a few times. V gene TRBV20-1 combines with J gene TRBJ2-7; D is perhaps TRBD2 (6 bases). CDR1 and CDR2 (germline): DFQATT, SNEGSKA (reference sequence). This CDR3 contains 13 residues. Deletions cut 2 bases from V and 0 bases from J, with 8 bases between. CDR3 loop: CSARRESSYEQYF. The CDR3 DNA reads TGCAGTGCTAGACGGGAGAGCTCCTACGAGCAGTACTTC.

This clonotype was counted once. The chain combines TRBV3-1 with TRBJ2-2; D may be TRBD1 or TRBD2 (5 bases each). The length of the CDR3 is 17 residues. V dropped 3 bases and J dropped 5 bases, with 19 bases sitting between them. Per germline, CDR1 LGHDT and CDR2 YNNKEL (reference sequence). The CDR3 here is CASSHPREPQGTGELFF. The CDR3 coding sequence is TGTGCCAGCAGCCACCCCAGGGAGCCTCAAGGGACCGGGGAGCTGTTTTTT.

This clonotype was recorded a few times. The genes are TRBV28 and TRBJ1-2; the D gene is possibly TRBD1 (5 bases). There are 15 residues in the CDR3. V was cut by 6 bases and J by 4 bases, with 18 bases left in between. Germline-derived CDR1 and CDR2 are MDHEN and SYDVKM. The CDR3 nucleotides read TGTGCCAGCAGCCCGCCGTCGGGGGTCCCCTATGGCTACACCTTC. It codes for CASSPPSGVPYGYTF.

The V call is TRBV7-2, the J call TRBJ2-7; TRBD1 matches 7 bases. The DNA end is more similar to TRBJ2-4, so the J call may be wrong. The CDR3 totals 14 residues. Looked up from germline, CDR1 is SGHTA and CDR2 is FQGNSA. This chain's CDR3 is CASSPRDSLNIQYF. CDR3 DNA: TGTGCCAGCAGCCCCCGGGACAGCCTAAACATTCAGTACTTC.

V is TRBV5-1 and J is TRBJ2-6, with 7 bases that match TRBD2. The junction had 10 bases not matched to a gene; V was cut back by 7 bases and J by 3 bases. CDR1 SGHRS and CDR2 YFSETQ come from the germline V gene. The CDR3 contains 16 residues. The chain's CDR3 is CASAREGSYGANVLTF. The CDR3 bases are TGCGCCAGCGCGAGGGAGGGGAGTTATGGGGCCAACGTCCTGACTTTC.

Comments on this clonotype: One end of the junction does not line up with germline, which may come from a read error. This CDR3 reads CASSRDAGRNEQFF. The CDR3 DNA reads TGTGCTAGCAGCCGGGACGCAGGAAGGAATGAGCAGTTCTTC. The chain has TRBV7-7 and TRBJ2-1, with D perhaps given as TRBD1 or TRBD2 (5 bases each). CDR3 length: 14 amino acids. CDR1 is SSHAT and CDR2 is FNYEAQ in the germline V gene (reference sequence). The complete variable domain, with remaining parts taken from reference TRBV7-7 and TRBJ2-1, reads GAGVSQSPRYKVTKRGQDVTLRCDPISSHATLYWYQQALGQGPEFLTYFNYEAQPDKSGLPSDRFSAERPEGSISTLTIQRTEQRDSAMYRCASSRDAGRNEQFFGPGTRLTVL.

This chain links TRBV5-1 with TRBJ1-6; 7 nucleotides match TRBD1. This CDR3 region has 16 residues. The J segment lost 7 bases and the V segment lost 3 bases, leaving 10 bases of the junction unmatched. Germline lookup yields CDR1 SGHRS and CDR2 YFSETQ. CDR3 protein: CASSSTLGQPNSPLHF. The CDR3 DNA reads TGCGCCAGCAGCTCGACCCTGGGACAGCCAAATTCACCCCTCCACTTT.

The chain joins TRBV2 to TRBJ2-4, with D tentatively TRBD1 or TRBD2 (7 bases each). The CDR3 extends over 13 amino acids. V lost 4 bases, J lost 7 bases, and 11 bases lay in between. Germline V lookup: CDR1 SNHLY, CDR2 FYNNEI. CDR3: CASSGQGGNIQYF. CDR3 DNA sequence: TGTGCCAGCAGTGGACAGGGAGGGAACATTCAGTACTTC.